Here is one TCR beta chain with its context. This entry comes from a study of blood T cell repertoires in COVID-19. Study-level information: From the United States, Italy and Spain came samples of acute and convalescent COVID-19.

Produced via immunoSEQ multiplex PCR; TCRdb's table is partial and in-frame only. The table records around 170,000 clones, around 80% of them present only once. Participants, about 18 to 90 years old, spanned around 25 US areas. The CDR3 sequence is 15 residues long. Germline CDR1 and CDR2: MDHEN and SYDVKM. The V end was cut by 6 bases, the J end by 6 bases, with 17 bases between. The source is a woman aged 45-65 years who had recovered from COVID-19. Material: PBMCs or T cells enriched from blood (not recorded which). The chain is built from TRBV28 and TRBJ1-4; D is unresolved. CDR3 DNA sequence: TGTGCCAGCAGCCTTCCCCGGGTGAGCTATGAAAAACTGTTTTTT. This gives the protein CASSLPRVSYEKLFF.